This T cell receptor beta chain was found in a study of blood T cell repertoires in COVID-19. Across the study: The United States, Italy and Spain provided the acute and convalescent COVID-19 samples.

Repertoires were generated with immunoSEQ multiplex PCR, while TCRdb's copy carries only in-frame clones and drops some. The table shows some 240,000 clones, with approximately 83% occurring only once. The CDR3 is 12 residues long. V was cut by 4 bases and J by 8 bases, with 11 bases left in between. Germline V gives CDR1 MNHEY, CDR2 SVGEGT. Material for sequencing was peripheral blood. The clonotype originates from a woman over 75 with acute or convalescent COVID-19. The chain links TRBV6-2 or TRBV6-3 to TRBJ1-2; D is undetermined. CDR3 DNA: TGTGCCAGCAGTTCAGATTCACGCGGCTACACCTTC. Encoded protein: CASSSDSRGYTF.